One and the same sample provided the 5 T cell receptor beta chains below, sequenced in a study of cytomegalovirus exposure and HLA in healthy donors. PCR primers comprised 60 Vbeta and 13 Jbeta primers. Sequenced by immunoSEQ multiplex PCR; TCRdb stores in-frame clones only, minus some. The sample lists about 260,000 clones, 80% to 90% seen once, with roughly 2% in the top ten. The sequencing sample was made of PBMCs. The receptors stem from a woman aged 40 to 50 in good health and CMV-seropositive.

This clone was counted a few times. V gene TRBV28 combines with J gene TRBJ2-7; 8 bases fit TRBD2. The CDR3 extends over 16 amino acids. Germline CDR1 reads MDHEN; CDR2 reads SYDVKM. Trimming removed 5 bases from V and 1 base from J; junction bases left unmatched: 10. The CDR3 protein is CASSALTSALSYEQYF. CDR3 nucleotide sequence: TGTGCCAGCAGTGCACTGACTAGCGCCCTTTCCTACGAGCAGTACTTC.

The gene calls are TRBV7-2 and TRBJ2-5; no firm D call. The CDR3 runs 12 residues. Germline CDR1 SGHTA, CDR2 FQGNSA. V lost 4 bases, J lost 4 bases, and 7 bases lay in between. The chain's CDR3 is CASSSYGETQYF. CDR3 DNA: TGTGCCAGCAGCTCCTACGGAGAGACCCAGTACTTC.

The chain is built from TRBV19 and TRBJ2-1; D is uncertain. The V and J ends lost 7 bases and 0 bases respectively, with 16 bases between them. This CDR3 region has 16 residues. Germline CDR1 reads LNHDA; CDR2 reads SQIVND (reference sequence). CDR3 nucleotides: TGTGCCAGTACCCCCCTTCCTATGTCCTCCTACAATGAGCAGTTCTTC. Encoded protein: CASTPLPMSSYNEQFF. Supplemented by reference TRBV19 and TRBJ2-1, the full variable domain reads DGGITQSPKYLFRKEGQNVTLSCEQNLNHDAMYWYRQDPGQGLRLIYYSQIVNDFQKGDIAEGYSVSREKKESFPLTVTSAQKNPTAFYLCASTPLPMSSYNEQFFGPGTRLTVL.

The chain has TRBV27 and TRBJ1-2; D remains unclear. Deletions cut 0 bases from V and 6 bases from J, with 8 bases between. Germline CDR1 is MNHEY and CDR2 is SMNVEV (reference sequence). The CDR3 extends over 13 amino acids. The CDR3 nucleotides read TGTGCCAGCAGTTTATCCTACGGGGATGGCTACACCTTC. It yields the protein CASSLSYGDGYTF.

CDR3 loop: CASRASGFFGTGELFF. The CDR3 coding sequence is TGTGCCAGCAGGGCCTCAGGGTTCTTCGGCACCGGGGAGCTGTTTTTT. The V and J genes are TRBV5-6 and TRBJ2-2, with D possibly being TRBD1 (5 bases). The V and J ends lost 5 bases and 4 bases respectively, with 18 bases between them. In germline, CDR1 is SGHDT, CDR2 YYEEEE. The CDR3 runs 16 residues.